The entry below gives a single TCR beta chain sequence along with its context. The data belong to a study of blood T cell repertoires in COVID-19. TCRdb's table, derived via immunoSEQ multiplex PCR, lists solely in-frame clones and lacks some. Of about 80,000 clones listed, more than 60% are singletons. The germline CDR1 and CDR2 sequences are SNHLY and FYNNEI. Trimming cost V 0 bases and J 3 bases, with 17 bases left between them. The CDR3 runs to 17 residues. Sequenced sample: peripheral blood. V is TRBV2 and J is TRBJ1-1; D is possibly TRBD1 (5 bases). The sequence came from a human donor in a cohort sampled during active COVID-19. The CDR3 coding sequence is TGTGCCAGCAGTGAAGCTTCTTGGGCAGGGTCCGACACTGAAGCTTTCTTT. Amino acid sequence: CASSEASWAGSDTEAFF.